The sequence of this T cell receptor beta chain was determined in a study of CD39 and CD103 CD8 tumor-infiltrating T cells (dated by TCRdb to between 2017 and 2018). For the wider study: Repertoire comparisons were shown for an HPV-positive HNSCC, an HPV-negative HNSCC, an ovarian cancer and a melanoma patient. Deep sequencing of TCRbeta CDR3 was used to compare the repertoires of CD8 TIL subsets, defined by CD103 and CD39, against those of peripheral memory CD8 T cells.

Counted from cysteine to phenylalanine, this CDR3 has 15 amino acids. Of all the DNA, just the CDR3 is kept, 45 bases in frame from base 1. CDR1 and CDR2, per the germline V gene, are MNHEY and SVGAGI. V loses 4 bases, J loses 0 bases, and the germline ends lie 10 bases apart. Genomic DNA was extracted with the DNeasy Blood and Tissue Kit from approximately 10,000 to 100,000 sorted cells per subset. TCRbeta V-J or V-D-J regions were sequenced and mapped by the immunoSEQ service, with coverage above 10x per sample. The authors' analysis ran thus. The analysis included only productive rearrangements exported from the immunoSEQ Analyzer platform, and clonality was assessed using the 500 most abundant clones. The Morisita-Horn similarity index and the Jaccard index were used to quantify repertoire overlap between populations. Morisita-Horn similarity between CD8 T-cell subset TCR repertoires was measured in roughly six cancer patients. TCRdb mirrors the immuneACCESS table, restricted to in-frame sequences. Some clones are absent from its copies; in checked studies, under half trace to an unresolved V gene, and the reason for the others is unknown. V and J calls and clone size are copied from that table; D and trimming were computed from the DNA. The sample table holds roughly 800 clones, of which around 70% were seen once. The top ten constitute more than 14% of the sample.

Here is what the overall study found, with its caveats: Clonotypes from DP TILs were seldom detected in blood or uninvolved lymph node, while clonotypes from DN TILs overlapped to a large extent with peripheral memory CD8 repertoires. DP CD8 TILs appeared to be more oligoclonal than DN and SP CD8 TILs and blood memory CD8 T cells, with roughly 55-90% covered by the top 30 clonotypes.

Concerning this clone itself: Its antigen remains unidentified. No clone much larger than this one lies a single base away; base qualities are absent.

At the time of sample collection the patients were not on therapy, although prior treatments varied from chemotherapy, radiotherapy, surgery and immunotherapy to no treatment. After thawing, cells were enriched for T lymphocytes using a negative-selection kit, and EpCAM beads were added for tumor-infiltrating lymphocytes. For the CD8 TIL subsets, CD3+CD4-CD8+CD45RA- cells were FACS-sorted and divided into DN, SP and DP based on their expression of CD39 and CD103. Tumor specimens were cut into small pieces, digested for 1 h with hyaluronidase, collagenase and DNase, then filtered, enriched over Ficoll and cryopreserved. Populations were sorted to around 99% purity on a FACSAria II, and cell pellets were frozen for TCR sequencing without culture.

This sequence was found in a human donor with head and neck squamous cell carcinoma. Sequenced input: CD39- CD103+ CD8+ T cells sorted from the tumor. The cell subset or site label here, explained by the study, means: CD103+CD39- single-positive CD45RA- CD8 T cells. The V and J segments used are TRBV6-5 and TRBJ1-5; TRBD1 is perhaps the D gene, given 5 matching bases. The DNA reads TGTGCCAGCAGTTTGACAGAGTATAGCAATCAGCCCCAGCATTTT. Translated, it reads CASSLTEYSNQPQHF.